The sequence of this T cell receptor (beta chain) was determined in a study of cytomegalovirus exposure and HLA in healthy donors (TCRdb year 2017). About the full investigation: In an earlier analysis of approximately 640 of the donors, about 270 Gb of sequence data and 117 million unique TCR beta sequences from approximately 180 million T cells were reported. An early release covering roughly 640 HLA-typed donors comprised about 310 gigabases of sequencing data and 85 million or so unique TCR sequences. Of the roughly 390 genotyped donors, roughly 80% fell in the genetic ancestry cluster associated with self-reported Caucasian donors. The study aimed to test whether cataloging public T cell receptors could reveal signatures of past pathogen exposure. The study used immunosequencing to profile the T cell repertoires of 600 to 850 subjects and linked those repertoires to cytomegalovirus serostatus. Along with the roughly 700-subject first cohort, a separate validation cohort of over a hundred different subjects was used. High-throughput TCR immunosequencing, statistical association of individual TCRs with disease status, and machine learning were combined to predict cytomegalovirus infection status. A later analysis re-examined previously published TCR beta repertoires from more than 550 donors and added high-resolution HLA genotyping to investigate patterns of TCR occurrence. Rather than drawing on any new phenotypic data, the later analysis identified candidate immune exposures from TCR beta sequences and the way those sequences occurred across donors. An earlier analysis of around 580 of the donors used high-throughput TCR beta sequencing to judge whether each TCR beta V gene segment behaved as functional or pseudogenic. Alongside the repertoire data, information on donor age, sex, ethnicity and CMV serostatus was compiled. Genome-wide SNP genotypes for about 55% of the roughly 670 donors were used in a later genetic analysis, which treated that subset as a discovery cohort. Every repertoire in the discovery cohort had been generated on one and the same sequencing platform. Both class I and class II loci were covered by HLA typing, at four-digit resolution. The number of donors typed differed by locus, with roughly 629-640 for A, B, C, DRB1 and DQB1, more than 500 for DQA1, 606 for DPA1, and some 440 for DPB1. Four to six DR-DQ haplotypes were handled as single units for association and clustering, since linkage in the cohort was strong. Among about 360 genotyped donors of the cohort, an average of about 240,000 unique TCR beta nucleotide sequences were sequenced per donor, about a sixth of them non-productive.

Receptors were amplified or captured by the immunoSEQ multiplex PCR assay. For the multiplex PCR, a mixture combining 60 forward primers for TCR Vbeta segments and 13 reverse primers for TCR Jbeta segments was used. The CDR3 region of rearranged TCR beta genes was amplified from genomic DNA with a multiplex PCR assay. The amplified TCR beta libraries were sequenced on the Illumina HiSeq System as 87-base-pair reads. The original methods were these. In a later analysis, around 80 million unique TCR beta chains were counted across the roughly 670 repertoires, and roughly 11 million of these chains were shared by at least two donors. Raw reads were error-corrected and collapsed into unique sequences with a nearest-neighbor algorithm that merged closely related sequences to remove PCR and sequencing errors. To assign V, D and J gene segments, CDR3 sequences were aligned to IMGT reference sequences. For a sequence to be retained, a match of at least six nucleotides to both a V gene segment and a J gene segment was required. Rearrangements were called productive when the CDR3 lacked stop codons and stayed in frame with V and J; all others were non-productive. CDR3 was defined by IMGT convention, running from the second conserved V-encoded cysteine to the conserved J-encoded phenylalanine. Sequences without an unambiguous match to a single V gene segment were excluded from the earlier analysis of over 500 of the donors. In an earlier analysis of roughly 500 of the donors, V segments were called functional above 56.7% productive rearrangements and were called segregating when the between-donor standard deviation exceeded 5%. A statistical classification framework was developed to diagnose cytomegalovirus status using the catalog of TCR beta chain sequences. V and J gene assignment, in a later analysis, came from comparing TCR nucleotide sequences with IMGT/GENE-DB human TR gene sequences. A later analysis assigned CDR3 sequences and most-parsimonious VDJ recombination scenarios with the TCRdist pipeline. In a later analysis, every TCR beta chain was defined by the combination of its CDR3 amino acid sequence and its V-gene family, and reads without a unique V-gene family were dropped. As a way to deal with suspected cross-contamination and a sequencing artifact, a later analysis dropped 640 or so nucleotide sequences that were highly shared and had low generation probability. For each public chain, a later analysis derived a clonal expansion index from normalized ranks of inferred template counts within each repertoire. In a later analysis, generation probabilities were computed using a VDJ recombination model fitted to out-of-frame rearrangements, and the results were checked against IGoR. A later analysis scored TCR-TCR, TCR-HLA and TCR-CMV co-occurrence with hypergeometric tests, applying a repertoire-size bias correction to TCR pairs. False discovery rates were estimated in a later analysis by permuting HLA or CMV assignments 20 times. In a later analysis, co-occurring TCRs were grouped using DBSCAN, with TCRdist sequence similarity added in when clustering inside HLA-allele-positive subsets. Repertoires with fewer than 30,000 or more than 120,000 public chains, plus five repertoires with anomalous nucleotide sharing, were excluded from co-occurrence clustering. As stored in TCRdb, this immuneACCESS dataset retains in-frame rearrangements with V and J assigned. A fraction of the clones does not appear; measured against another copy, unresolved V genes explain less than half of the discrepancy, and the remainder lacks a known reason. That table furnishes V, J and clone size, whereas the DNA furnished D and trimming. The table for this sample lists about 98,000 clones; 75% to 85% of them were counted only once. The ten largest account for 9.5% to 13% of the sample.

Its CDR3 holds 13 amino acids, cysteine through phenylalanine. The DNA shown is the 39-base CDR3, in frame from base 1. At the junction V is shortened by 2 bases and J by 4 bases, with 8 bases in between. The germline V gene encodes CDR1 KGHSH and CDR2 LQKENI. The table lists this clone with a few counts. Its antigen is currently not known. Base qualities are not recorded, but no much larger clone differs from it by a single base. The cohort comprised under 700 healthy bone marrow donors. At the time of sampling, all cohort members were nominally healthy, though unrecorded immune exposures were likely present. The donor was CMV seropositive and belonged to the group of 250 to 300 seropositive cohort members. Every donor gave a peripheral blood sample, and the peripheral blood mononuclear cells from that sample were used for TCR beta sequencing. The Qiagen DNeasy Blood Extraction Kit was used to extract genomic DNA from the blood cell samples.

The investigation overall reported the following: In a later analysis, several top co-occurrence clusters were reported to appear linked to parvovirus B19, influenza, CMV and Epstein-Barr virus. Linkage disequilibrium might explain the correlated functional status among segregating V segments, but an unknown experimental factor could not be ruled out. A later analysis found that TCR association rates varied across HLA loci, with DRB1 alleles showing the most associated TCRs and HLA-C alleles the fewest. According to a later genetic analysis, donors in an Asian-associated ancestry cluster had fewer N-insertions in productive TCRs than the approximately 670-donor mean. Roughly uniform sequencing depth across donors was assumed in presence/absence analyses, although this assumption may not hold. Most TCR sequences were observed very rarely across donors, whereas some public TCRs were present in many individuals. A few of the identified cytomegalovirus-associated TCR beta chains were confirmed in vitro to be specific for cytomegalovirus antigens. CMV serostatus was the only immune exposure information available for the cohort. A further reported finding was that TCR beta sequences accurately predicted the HLA-A and HLA-B alleles for most subjects in the first cohort. A group of highly shared sequence variants was considered likely to be a technical artifact of the sequencing pipeline. In this cohort, only TCR beta chains were sequenced, and detectable features were limited by the absence of alpha or paired-chain data. In a later analysis, HLA-associated TCR beta chains were found to be more clonally expanded and to have lower generation probabilities than equally common non-associated chains. When HLA alleles, especially DR and DQ, strongly co-occurred, TCR associations were difficult to assign to individual alleles. Because HLA typing was missing for some donors at each locus, association tests included only the typed subset. V-gene and J-gene trimming of TCR beta chains was associated with a missense DCLRE1C variant in a later genetic analysis, and the association was replicated in an independent cohort. The study listed 150 to 200 TCR beta chains as associated with cytomegalovirus. In an earlier analysis of 587 of the donors, most TCR beta V segments appeared in productive rearrangements about 87% or about 30% of the time, broadly matching IMGT annotations. In a later analysis, more than 15,000 TCR beta sequences were associated with specific HLA alleles at a false discovery rate of 0.05. Some IMGT-functional V segments, including TRBV6-2 and TRBV6-3, could not be distinguished by the 87-base-pair reads and were therefore excluded. The earlier analysis of 587 of the donors excluded some 15 rarely observed V segments, including chromosome 9 orphons, because counts were too low. According to a later analysis, most CMV-associated TCR beta chains appeared to be HLA-restricted, and the HLA associations seemed to be driven largely by CMV exposure. The classifier was reported to diagnose cytomegalovirus status with high specificity and sensitivity in both the original and validation cohorts. The authors suggested that the approach could potentially be generalized to other disease states and immunological phenotypes.

Input material: PBMCs. The V gene is TRBV18 and the J gene is TRBJ1-2, with a weak D call of TRBD1 (5 bases match). This sequence was found in a man aged 18 to 35 in good health and CMV-seropositive. The sequenced DNA is TGTGCCAGCTCACCATTAGACAGCTATGGCTACACCTTC. Its translation is CASSPLDSYGYTF.